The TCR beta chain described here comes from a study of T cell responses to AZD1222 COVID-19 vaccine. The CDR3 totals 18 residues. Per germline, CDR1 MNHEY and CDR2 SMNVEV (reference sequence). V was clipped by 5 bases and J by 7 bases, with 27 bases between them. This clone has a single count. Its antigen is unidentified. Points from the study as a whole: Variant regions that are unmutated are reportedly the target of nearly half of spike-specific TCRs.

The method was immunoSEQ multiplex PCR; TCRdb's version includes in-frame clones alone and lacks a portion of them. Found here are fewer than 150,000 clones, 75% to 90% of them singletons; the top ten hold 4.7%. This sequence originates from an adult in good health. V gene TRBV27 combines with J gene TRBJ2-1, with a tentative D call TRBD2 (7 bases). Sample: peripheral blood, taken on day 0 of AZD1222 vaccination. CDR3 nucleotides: TGTGCCAGCAGTCCCCCCCCCTGGAGGGGGACTACACGTAATGAGCAGTTCTTC. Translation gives CASSPPPWRGTTRNEQFF.